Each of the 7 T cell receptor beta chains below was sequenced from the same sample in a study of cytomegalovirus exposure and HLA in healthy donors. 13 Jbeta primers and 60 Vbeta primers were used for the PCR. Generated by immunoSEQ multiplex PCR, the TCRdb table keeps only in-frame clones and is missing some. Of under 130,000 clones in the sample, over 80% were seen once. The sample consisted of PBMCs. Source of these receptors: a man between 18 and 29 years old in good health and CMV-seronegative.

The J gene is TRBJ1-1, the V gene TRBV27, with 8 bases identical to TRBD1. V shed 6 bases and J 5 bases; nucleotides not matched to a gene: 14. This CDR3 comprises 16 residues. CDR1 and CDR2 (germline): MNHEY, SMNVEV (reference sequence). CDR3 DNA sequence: TGTGCCAGCAGAGGCGAAAGGCCACAGGGGGGAACTGAAGCTTTCTTT. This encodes CASRGERPQGGTEAFF.

The CDR3, as DNA: TGTGCCAGCAGTTACTTACGGCAGGGGGCCTACGAGCAGTACTTC. Translated, it gives CASSYLRQGAYEQYF. This rearrangement joins TRBV6-5 to TRBJ2-7; 7 positions agree with TRBD1. V lost 1 base, J lost 2 bases, and 5 bases stayed unmatched. Germline V gene data show CDR1 as MNHEY and CDR2 as SVGAGI. CDR3 length: 15 amino acids.

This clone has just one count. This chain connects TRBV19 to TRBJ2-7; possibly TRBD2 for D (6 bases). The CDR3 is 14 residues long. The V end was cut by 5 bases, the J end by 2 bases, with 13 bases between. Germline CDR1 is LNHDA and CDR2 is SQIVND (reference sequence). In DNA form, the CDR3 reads TGTGCCAGTAGTCCTCCGACTAGACCCTACGAGCAGTACTTC. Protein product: CASSPPTRPYEQYF. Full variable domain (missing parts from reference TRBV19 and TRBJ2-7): DGGITQSPKYLFRKEGQNVTLSCEQNLNHDAMYWYRQDPGQGLRLIYYSQIVNDFQKGDIAEGYSVSREKKESFPLTVTSAQKNPTAFYLCASSPPTRPYEQYFGPGTRLTVT.

CDR3 protein: CASSPPGDRPTNEKLFF. CDR3 sequence (DNA): TGTGCCAGCTCACCACCTGGAGACCGTCCAACTAATGAAAAACTGTTTTTT. This chain uses TRBV18 with TRBJ1-4; D gene unclear. This CDR3 is 17 amino acids long. Germline V gene data show CDR1 as KGHSH and CDR2 as LQKENI. The V and J ends lost 0 bases and 0 bases respectively, with 11 bases between them.

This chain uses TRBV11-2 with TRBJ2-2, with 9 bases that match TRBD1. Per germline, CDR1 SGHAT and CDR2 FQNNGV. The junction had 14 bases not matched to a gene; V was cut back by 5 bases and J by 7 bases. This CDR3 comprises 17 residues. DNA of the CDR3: TGTGCCAGCAGCCCGCCGCCTAGGACAGGGGTGAACGGGGAGCTGTTTTTT. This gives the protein CASSPPPRTGVNGELFF. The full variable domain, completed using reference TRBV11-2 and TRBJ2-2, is EAGVAQSPRYKIIEKRQSVAFWCNPISGHATLYWYQQILGQGPKLLIQFQNNGVVDDSQLPKDRFSAERLKGVDSTLKIQPAKLEDSAVYLCASSPPPRTGVNGELFFGEGSRLTVL.

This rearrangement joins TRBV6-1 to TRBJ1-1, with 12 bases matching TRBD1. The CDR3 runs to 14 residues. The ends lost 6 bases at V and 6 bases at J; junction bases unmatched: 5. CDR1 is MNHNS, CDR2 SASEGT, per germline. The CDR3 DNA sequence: TGTGCCAGCAGACGGGACAGGGGGCGGGCTGAAGCTTTCTTT. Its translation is CASRRDRGRAEAFF.

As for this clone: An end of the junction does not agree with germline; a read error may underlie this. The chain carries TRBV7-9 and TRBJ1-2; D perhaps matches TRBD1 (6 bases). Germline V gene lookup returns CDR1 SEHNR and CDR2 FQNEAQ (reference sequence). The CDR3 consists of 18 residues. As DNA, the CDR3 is TGTTCCAGCAGCTTATCCTATGAGGGGGGGACCGAGAACTATGGCTACACCTTC. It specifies CSSSLSYEGGTENYGYTF.